This T cell receptor beta chain was sequenced during a study of blood T cell repertoires in COVID-19. Study background: Whether acute or convalescent, the COVID-19 samples came from the United States, Italy and Spain.

Deletions cut 4 bases from V and 4 bases from J, with 12 bases between. Germline loops: CDR1 SGHRS, CDR2 YFSETQ. This CDR3 is built from 14 residues. Per the study methods: Scientists estimated how many nucleated cells there were by amplifying reference gene primers. Measured with immunoSEQ multiplex PCR; TCRdb has only the in-frame clones, and not every one. V and J calls and clone size are as listed in that table; D and trimming were resolved from the DNA. The table shows 150,000 to 200,000 clones, with 85% occurring only once. Specimen: peripheral blood. V and J are TRBV5-1 and TRBJ1-5; a weak D match, TRBD1 (5 bases). The source is a human donor with acute or convalescent COVID-19. The donor label of this sample is uncertain. This CDR3 is CASSLGGNNQPQHF. CDR3 coding DNA: TGCGCCAGCAGCCTCGGGGGGAATAATCAGCCCCAGCATTTT.